Shown below are 24 T cell receptor beta chains from a single sample sequenced in a study of blood T cell repertoires in COVID-19. The assay was immunoSEQ multiplex PCR, and TCRdb's table has in-frame clones only and misses some. The table shows roughly 160,000 clones, with less than 90% occurring only once. Sequencing input: peripheral blood. These receptor sequences come from a man younger than 35 with active or convalescent COVID-19.

This chain connects TRBV6-5 to TRBJ1-1, with TRBD1 matching over 8 bases. This CDR3 spans 16 amino acids. Per germline, CDR1 MNHEY and CDR2 SVGAGI. The junction had 8 bases not matched to a gene; V was cut back by 0 bases and J by 5 bases. In nucleotides, the CDR3 is TGTGCCAGCAGTTACTCCCGCAGGGGGCGGCTTACTGAAGCTTTCTTT. Translation gives CASSYSRRGRLTEAFF.

The V and J genes are TRBV18 and TRBJ2-1; D might be TRBD2 (6 bases). This CDR3 spans 17 amino acids. Germline assignment: CDR1 KGHSH and CDR2 LQKENI. Trimming pared 4 bases from V and 7 bases from J, leaving 23 bases between. The CDR3 sequence is CASSRERRDSTGNEQFF. The CDR3 DNA sequence: TGTGCCAGCTCACGCGAACGCCGGGACTCGACGGGGAATGAGCAGTTCTTC.

The chain couples TRBV27 to TRBJ2-1; 9 bases align to TRBD2. V dropped 2 bases and J dropped 10; count of bases not matched to a gene: 3. The germline CDR1 and CDR2 sequences are MNHEY and SMNVEV (reference sequence). The CDR3 has 13 amino acids. The DNA for the CDR3 is TGTGCCAGCAGTTTAACGAGCGGGGGGGAGCAGTTCTTC. Translating gives CASSLTSGGEQFF.

This chain links TRBV7-2 with TRBJ1-1; D is ambiguous. Germline assignment: CDR1 SGHTA and CDR2 FQGNSA. V lost 1 base to trimming and J lost 1 base, with 4 bases between them. The CDR3 totals 13 residues. The DNA for the CDR3 is TGTGCCAGCAGCTTAGGAGAGAACACTGAAGCTTTCTTT. Protein: CASSLGENTEAFF.

The chain recombines TRBV14 with TRBJ2-1; 12 nucleotides line up with TRBD2. The CDR3 sequence is 17 residues long. Per the germline V gene, CDR1 is SGHDN and CDR2 is FVKESK. The V segment lost 4 bases and the J segment 7 bases; nucleotides outside the gene matches: 11. Here the CDR3 reads CASSPPRSSGGGNEQFF. The CDR3 DNA is TGTGCCAGCAGCCCCCCAAGGTCTAGCGGGGGGGGAAATGAGCAGTTCTTC.

The J gene is TRBJ1-2, the V gene TRBV18, with unresolved D. Germline loops: CDR1 KGHSH, CDR2 LQKENI. The V gene lost 3 bases and the J gene lost 5 bases, with 10 bases spanning the gap. CDR3 length: 13 amino acids. The CDR3 bases are TGTGCCAGCTCACCTACGTCAGATTATGGCTACACCTTC. Protein product: CASSPTSDYGYTF.

The chain links TRBV10-3 to TRBJ1-1; D unclear. V was shortened by 0 bases and J by 5 bases, with 16 bases between the two germline ends. This CDR3 contains 16 residues. CDR1 is ENHRY, CDR2 SYGVKD, per germline. The CDR3 sequence: CAISESAMRAGTEAFF. In DNA form, the CDR3 reads TGTGCCATCAGTGAGTCCGCGATGAGGGCAGGTACTGAAGCTTTCTTT.

The rearrangement joins TRBV27 to TRBJ1-1; no clear D gene. The CDR3 covers 15 residues. Trimming took off 1 base at V and 1 base at J, with 10 bases between the two ends. Germline V gene sequence: CDR1 MNHEY, CDR2 SMNVEV (reference sequence). Written as DNA, the CDR3 is TGTGCCAGCAGTTTATTCGGGGTCACGAACACTGAAGCTTTCTTT. Residues: CASSLFGVTNTEAFF.

V usage is TRBV11-2 and J usage is TRBJ2-1, with TRBD2 matching over 13 bases. Trimming cost V 4 bases and J 7 bases; bases outside gene matches: 4. CDR1 and CDR2 (germline): SGHAT, FQNNGV. The CDR3 contains 15 residues. This chain's CDR3 is CASSSWTSGGNEQFF. The CDR3 coding sequence is TGTGCCAGCAGCTCCTGGACTAGCGGGGGTAATGAGCAGTTCTTC.

The gene calls are TRBV10-3 and TRBJ2-2; 13 bases map to TRBD2. Germline trimming cut 7 bases from V and 4 bases from J; bases unmatched to any gene: 3. This CDR3 is built from 15 residues. Germline loops: CDR1 ENHRY, CDR2 SYGVKD. CDR3 sequence (DNA): TGTGCCATCAATCGACTAGCGGGAGGCACCGGGGAGCTGTTTTTT. This codes for CAINRLAGGTGELFF.

The chain combines TRBV5-6 with TRBJ2-7; a weak D match, TRBD1 (6 bases). CDR1 is SGHDT and CDR2 is YYEEEE in the germline V gene. Trimming left V 0 bases short and J 5 bases short, with 12 bases between. This CDR3 contains 14 residues. In DNA form, the CDR3 reads TGTGCCAGCAGCTTGGGCTTAGGGGGTAACGAGCAGTACTTC. The encoded protein is CASSLGLGGNEQYF. The full variable domain, with the rest looked up from reference TRBV5-6 and TRBJ2-7, is DAGVTQSPTHLIKTRGQQVTLRCSPKSGHDTVSWYQQALGQGPQFIFQYYEEEERQRGNFPDRFSGHQFPNYSSELNVNALLLGDSALYLCASSLGLGGNEQYFGPGTRLTVT.

The V call is TRBV18, the J call TRBJ2-5, with TRBD2 matching over 10 bases. The CDR3 runs to 16 residues. With 3 bases clipped from V and 3 bases from J, the junction kept 7 bases outside the gene matches. CDR1 is KGHSH, CDR2 LQKENI, per germline. The CDR3 nucleotides are TGTGCCAGCTCACCGGGGCTAGCGGGAGAAGAAGAGACCCAGTACTTC. It encodes CASSPGLAGEEETQYF. The variable domain in full, with the rest retrieved from reference TRBV18 and TRBJ2-5, is NAGVMQNPRHLVRRRGQEARLRCSPMKGHSHVYWYRQLPEEGLKFMVYLQKENIIDESGMPKERFSAEFPKEGPSILRIQQVVRGDSAAYFCASSPGLAGEEETQYFGPGTRLLVL.

The chain is built from TRBV6-1 and TRBJ1-4; TRBD1 is a possible D gene (5 bases). V was trimmed by 3 bases and J by 5 bases, leaving 13 bases between them. The CDR3 covers 15 residues. Germline lookup yields CDR1 MNHNS and CDR2 SASEGT. The CDR3 DNA is TGTGCCAGCAGTGAGATCGGCGCAGGGAATGAAAAACTGTTTTTT. Translation: CASSEIGAGNEKLFF.

The V and J genes are TRBV7-6 and TRBJ2-7, with 10 bases matching TRBD1. CDR3 length: 16 residues. Germline CDR1 reads SGHVS; CDR2 reads FNYEAQ. V dropped 6 bases and J dropped 4; count of bases not matched to a gene: 12. The CDR3 DNA follows: TGTGCCAGCAGTAATTATTATCCGGGACAGGGGTACGAGCAGTACTTC. Its translation is CASSNYYPGQGYEQYF.

The V and J genes are TRBV5-4 and TRBJ2-7; 8 bases align to TRBD1. Trimming took 4 bases from V and 7 from J; bases not matched to a gene: 4. The germline V gene has CDR1 SGHNT and CDR2 YYREEE (reference sequence). The CDR3 totals 12 residues. For the CDR3, the DNA is TGTGCCAGCAGCCATACAGGGGGGGAGCAGTACTTC. This encodes CASSHTGGEQYF.

The rearrangement links TRBV6-5 to TRBJ2-1, with 9 bases lining up with TRBD2. The CDR3 has 15 amino acids. The V and J ends lost 6 bases and 10 bases, in that order; junction bases with no gene match: 13. Germline CDR1 and CDR2: MNHEY and SVGAGI. The CDR3 region is CASRTYSGSRGEQFF. CDR3 DNA: TGTGCCAGCAGGACGTATAGCGGGAGTAGAGGAGAGCAGTTCTTC.

V and J are TRBV19 and TRBJ2-2; 9 nucleotides line up with TRBD1. CDR3 length equals 18 residues. V dropped 6 bases and J dropped 4; count of bases not matched to a gene: 15. From germline, CDR1 is LNHDA and CDR2 SQIVND (reference sequence). The CDR3 loop is CASRNPMGQGGPTGELFF. CDR3 bases: TGTGCCAGTAGGAATCCTATGGGACAGGGAGGGCCCACCGGGGAGCTGTTTTTT.

This rearrangement joins TRBV30 to TRBJ1-2, with unresolved D. Germline values: CDR1 GTSNPN, CDR2 SVGIG (reference sequence). The CDR3 totals 11 residues. Trimming shortened V by 5 bases and J by 5 bases, and 9 bases separated the two germline ends. In DNA, the CDR3 is TGTGCCTGGGGCTACGCATATGGCTACACCTTC. Translated: CAWGYAYGYTF.

The chain couples TRBV27 to TRBJ2-7; no clear D. Germline CDR1 reads MNHEY; CDR2 reads SMNVEV (reference sequence). The CDR3 totals 13 residues. Trimming pared 5 bases from V and 1 base from J, leaving 9 bases between. The CDR3 here is CASSEQVSYEQYF. CDR3 nucleotide sequence: TGTGCCAGCAGTGAGCAGGTTTCCTACGAGCAGTACTTC.

The rearrangement joins TRBV9 to TRBJ2-1; 10 bases match TRBD2. Germline values: CDR1 SGDLS, CDR2 YYNGEE. Trimming at V came to 0 bases and at J to 5 bases, leaving 11 bases not matched to a gene. The length of the CDR3 is 18 residues. The CDR3 sequence is CASSVGSSGRLTDNEQFF. The DNA of the CDR3 is TGTGCCAGCAGCGTAGGATCTAGCGGGAGATTAACCGACAATGAGCAGTTCTTC.

V and J are TRBV24-1 and TRBJ2-7; 8 nucleotides agree with TRBD1. The germline V gene has CDR1 KGHDR and CDR2 SFDVKD. There are 13 residues in the CDR3. J lost 6 bases, V lost 9 bases, and 9 bases had no gene match. The CDR3 region has the DNA TGTGCCACCCGGGACAGGACAACTAGCGAGCAGTACTTC. Translation: CATRDRTTSEQYF.

This chain connects TRBV6-5 to TRBJ2-7, with 13 bases matching TRBD2. V was clipped by 0 bases and J by 4 bases; unmatched bases: 0. CDR3 size: 15 residues. Germline V gives CDR1 MNHEY, CDR2 SVGAGI. The DNA for the CDR3 is TGTGCCAGCAGTTACTCGACTAGCGGGGGGTACGAGCAGTACTTC. Its protein is CASSYSTSGGYEQYF.

The chain joins TRBV5-4 to TRBJ2-5; possible D gene TRBD2, 7 bases. There are 14 residues in the CDR3. V shed 9 bases and J shed 4 bases, with 19 bases lying between them. CDR1 and CDR2 (germline): SGHNT, YYREEE (reference sequence). The CDR3 spells CAIRKGGVPETQYF. CDR3 in DNA: TGTGCCATCCGGAAAGGGGGGGTACCAGAGACCCAGTACTTC.

This clone appeared once. The junction does not match germline at one end; this may be a read error. V and J are TRBV7-9 and TRBJ1-2; no clear D gene. The CDR3 consists of 8 residues. Germline CDR1 reads SEHNR; CDR2 reads FQNEAQ (reference sequence). The CDR3 here is CASSLQAF. DNA for the CDR3: TGTGCCAGCAGCTTACAGGCCTTC.